This TCR beta chain was captured in a study of identical twins. This CDR3 has 15 amino acids. Losses at the gene ends were 4 bases for V and 6 bases for J; bases not matched to a gene: 2. The germline V gene encodes CDR1 LGHDT and CDR2 YNNKEL (reference sequence). There were only healthy Caucasians among the donors. This clonotype was counted between two and nine times. The antigen remains unidentified. A much larger clone sits a single nucleotide away, making a read error possible. Study-level points and caveats: Cross-sectional statistical analysis was relied on for the conclusions, without the same donors being followed. High-abundance cord blood beta clonotypes had fewer insertions; memory repertoires showed none.

Template switching (which added a universal primer site) was used, and cDNA carried unique molecular identifiers. Each CDR3 protein is one row after TCRdb ran MiXCR on the 5' RACE reads. The sample lists 310,000 or so distinct CDR3 sequences; approximately 8% were seen once. A further study also used this sample, focusing on yellow fever vaccine responses in identical twins.

Sequencing was done on a sample of memory (CD45RO+) T cells sorted from blood. The receptor comes from a woman younger than 30 in good health. The chain has TRBV3-1 and TRBJ2-1, with TRBD2 matching 14 bases. The CDR3 sequence: CASSRGTSGSNEQFF. The CDR3, as DNA: TGTGCCAGCAGCCGCGGGACTAGCGGGAGCAATGAGCAGTTCTTC.